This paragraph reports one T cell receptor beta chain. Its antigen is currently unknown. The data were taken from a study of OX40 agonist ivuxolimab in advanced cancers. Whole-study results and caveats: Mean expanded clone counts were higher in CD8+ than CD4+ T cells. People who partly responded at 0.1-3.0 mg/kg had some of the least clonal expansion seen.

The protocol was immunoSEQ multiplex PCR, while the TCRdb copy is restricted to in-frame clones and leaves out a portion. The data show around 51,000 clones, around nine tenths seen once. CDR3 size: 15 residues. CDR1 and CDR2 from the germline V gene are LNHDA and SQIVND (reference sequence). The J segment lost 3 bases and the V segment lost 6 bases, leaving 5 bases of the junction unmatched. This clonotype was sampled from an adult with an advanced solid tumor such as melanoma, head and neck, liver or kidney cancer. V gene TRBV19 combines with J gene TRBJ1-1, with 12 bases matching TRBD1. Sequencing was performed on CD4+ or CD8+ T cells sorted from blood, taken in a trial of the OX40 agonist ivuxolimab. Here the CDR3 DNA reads TGTGCCAGTAGCACGGGACAGGGGGCGTACACTGAAGCTTTCTTT. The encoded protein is CASSTGQGAYTEAFF.